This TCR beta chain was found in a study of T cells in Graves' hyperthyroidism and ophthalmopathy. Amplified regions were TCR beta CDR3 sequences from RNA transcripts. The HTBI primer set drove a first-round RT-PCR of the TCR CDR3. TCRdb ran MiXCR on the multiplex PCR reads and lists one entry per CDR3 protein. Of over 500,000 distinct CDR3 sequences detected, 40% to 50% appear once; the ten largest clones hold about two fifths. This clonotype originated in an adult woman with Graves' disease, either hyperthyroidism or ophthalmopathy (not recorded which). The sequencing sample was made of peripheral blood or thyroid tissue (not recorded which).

CDR3 coding DNA: TGTGCCAGCAGCTTAGCTGGTTCAGCCCGGGGATCTGGCTACACCTTC. Its translation: CASSLAGSARGSGYTF. This chain links TRBV7-9 with TRBJ1-2; D gene unclear. Germline CDR1 reads SEHNR; CDR2 reads FQNEAQ (reference sequence). CDR3 length: 16 amino acids. V lost 0 bases and J 7 bases, leaving 18 bases between the germline ends.